What follows describes a single T cell receptor (beta chain). What it binds is unknown. The V end was cut by 0 bases, the J end by 3 bases, with 9 bases between. Germline V gene sequence: CDR1 SGHRS, CDR2 YFSETQ. The CDR3 loop spans 15 amino acids. The sample is drawn from a study of breast tumors, draining lymph nodes, adjacent tissues. Points from the study as a whole: Tumor TCR diversity was below lymph nodes but above nontumor tissue.

Breast cancer patients provided tissue from their axillary draining lymph nodes. TCRdb called the multiplex PCR reads again in MiXCR, with one record for every CDR3 protein. The sample includes approximately 190,000 distinct CDR3 sequences, about 32% seen only once; the top ten take roughly 4%. The J gene is TRBJ2-2, the V gene TRBV5-1; a weak D match, TRBD1 (6 bases). Sequenced input: axillary lymph node tissue. This clonotype was sampled from a female donor with breast cancer. Some clones in this sample may be carry-over from other donors' samples. The CDR3 DNA sequence: TGCGCCAGCAGCTTGGGGGGGCAAGACACCGGGGAGCTGTTTTTT. Translating it yields CASSLGGQDTGELFF.